The rows below give T cell receptor beta chains drawn from one sample of a study of T cell responses to AZD1222 COVID-19 vaccine. Measured with immunoSEQ multiplex PCR; TCRdb has only the in-frame clones, and not every one. The table has approximately 140,000 clones, more than 85% seen once. The sequences come from peripheral blood, collected 28 days after the second AZD1222 dose. These receptors were taken from an adult who received the AZD1222 COVID-19 vaccine. Both conserved end residues are part of each CDR3. A D gene is named only where the DNA matches it firmly. Some rows have no size entry. The others give once, few or many, or a class for an expanded clone.

>-|TRBV5-6|-|TRBJ1-4
CASSGGPGQISTNEKLFF
TGTGCCAGCAGCGGAGGACCGGGACAAATTTCAACTAATGAAAAACTGTTTTTT
>-|TRBV19|TRBD1|TRBJ1-1
CASSFGQGNTEAFF
TGTGCCAGTAGTTTCGGACAGGGAAACACTGAAGCTTTCTTT
>-|TRBV7-2|-|TRBJ1-1
CASSPQGGDTEAFF
TGTGCCAGCAGCCCCCAGGGTGGGGACACTGAAGCTTTCTTT
>-|TRBV7-9|TRBD2|TRBJ2-3
CASSLSGTSGSRTDTQYF
TGTGCCAGCAGCCTATCCGGGACTAGCGGGAGTAGGACAGATACGCAGTATTTT
>-|TRBV7-9|-|TRBJ1-1
CASSIDRWVAEAFF
TGTGCCAGCAGCATTGACCGGTGGGTCGCTGAAGCTTTCTTT
>-|TRBV29-1|TRBD1|TRBJ2-3
CSVEVGRGRTDTQYF
TGCAGCGTTGAGGTGGGCAGGGGGCGCACAGATACGCAGTATTTT
>-|TRBV5-4|TRBD1|TRBJ1-2
CASSSGQGNYGYTF
TGTGCCAGCAGCTCGGGACAGGGGAACTATGGCTACACCTTC
>-|TRBV19|-|TRBJ2-2
CASSIRGRTNTGELFF
TGTGCCAGTAGTATACGGGGGAGGACAAACACCGGGGAGCTGTTTTTT
>few|TRBV6-5|TRBD2|TRBJ2-7
CASSYSASGNSYEQYF
TGTGCCAGCAGTTACTCGGCTAGCGGAAACTCCTACGAGCAGTACTTC
>once|TRBV3-1/TRBV3-2|-|TRBJ2-7
CASSRATLYEQYF
TGTGCCAGCAGCCGTGCTACGCTCTACGAGCAGTACTTC
>-|TRBV7-9|-|TRBJ1-1
CASSLPGRANTEAFF
TGTGCCAGCAGCTTACCGGGGAGGGCGAACACTGAAGCTTTCTTT
>-|TRBV18|TRBD1|TRBJ1-1
CASSLQGPLLNTEAFF
TGTGCCAGCTCACTACAGGGGCCGCTCCTAAACACTGAAGCTTTCTTT
>-|TRBV5-1|-|TRBJ2-7
CASSFGSGTLSYEQYF
TGCGCCAGCAGCTTCGGGTCCGGGACCCTCTCCTACGAGCAGTACTTC
>-|TRBV13|TRBD2|TRBJ2-5
CASSLGLAGVETQYF
TGTGCCAGCAGCTTAGGGCTAGCGGGAGTCGAGACCCAGTACTTC
>-|TRBV30|-|TRBJ2-5
CACTPGRGKTQYF
TGTGCCTGCACCCCAGGTCGGGGTAAGACCCAGTACTTC
>-|TRBV24-1|TRBD1|TRBJ1-1
CATRGQGANTEAFF
TGTGCCACCAGGGGACAGGGGGCGAACACTGAAGCTTTCTTT
>-|TRBV30|-|TRBJ2-7
CAWSAAYEQYF
TGTGCCTGGAGTGCCGCCTACGAGCAGTACTTC
>-|TRBV27|-|TRBJ2-7
CASTANYEQYF
TGTGCCAGCACTGCTAACTACGAGCAGTACTTC
>-|TRBV10-1|-|TRBJ2-7
CASSEVAVDYEQYF
TGCGCCAGCAGTGAAGTAGCGGTCGACTACGAGCAGTACTTC
>once|TRBV9|-|TRBJ2-7
CASSVSTGTYEQYF
TGTGCCAGCAGCGTCTCGACAGGTACCTACGAGCAGTACTTC
>-|TRBV3-1/TRBV3-2|-|TRBJ2-7
CASSQYHGAYEQYF
TGTGCCAGCAGCCAATACCACGGAGCCTACGAGCAGTACTTC
>-|TRBV24-1|TRBD2|TRBJ2-7
CATRGLAQNLGGYF
TGTGCCACCAGGGGACTAGCGCAAAATCTGGGGGGGTACTTC
>-|TRBV12-3/TRBV12-4|-|TRBJ2-1
CASTPYNEQFF
TGTGCCAGCACCCCCTACAATGAGCAGTTCTTC
>-|TRBV7-2|-|TRBJ1-1
CASSLGRVSTEAFF
TGTGCCAGCAGCTTAGGCAGGGTGAGCACTGAAGCTTTCTTT
>-|TRBV28|-|TRBJ2-5
CASSSWETQYF
TGTGCCAGCAGTTCCTGGGAGACCCAGTACTTC
>once|TRBV10-1|TRBD2|TRBJ2-1
CASSDRGLAGDEQFF
TGCGCCAGCAGTGACCGCGGACTAGCGGGGGATGAGCAGTTCTTC
>-|TRBV28|-|TRBJ1-4
CASSSTGGANEKLFF
TGTGCCAGCAGTTCGACAGGCGGGGCTAATGAAAAACTGTTTTTT
>-|TRBV6-5|TRBD1|TRBJ2-7
CASRQAGQGRYEQYF
TGTGCCAGCAGGCAAGCGGGACAGGGAAGGTACGAGCAGTACTTC
>-|TRBV7-9|-|TRBJ1-6
CASSASQSPLHF
TGTGCCAGCAGCGCGTCACAATCACCCCTCCACTTT
>-|TRBV7-9|-|TRBJ2-1
CASSLDREFSYNEQFF
TGTGCCAGCAGCTTAGATCGGGAATTCTCCTACAATGAGCAGTTCTTC
>-|TRBV5-8|TRBD2|TRBJ2-2
CASSPGLAAALGGELFF
TGTGCCAGCAGCCCGGGACTAGCTGCGGCCCTGGGCGGGGAGCTGTTTTTT
>-|TRBV27|TRBD2|TRBJ2-1
CASSLLGTRKDNEQFF
TGTGCCAGCAGTCTACTCGGGACTAGAAAAGACAATGAGCAGTTCTTC
>-|TRBV18|-|TRBJ2-2
CASPPHGQRNTGELFF
TGTGCCAGCCCCCCCCATGGACAGCGGAACACCGGGGAGCTGTTTTTT
>-|TRBV28|TRBD1|TRBJ1-5
CASSLSTGGNKQPQHF
TGTGCCAGCAGTTTATCCACAGGGGGTAACAAGCAGCCCCAGCATTTT
>-|TRBV5-1|-|TRBJ1-6
CASSLSGPYYSPLHF
TGCGCCAGCAGCCTCTCCGGGCCTTATTATTCACCCCTCCACTTT
>-|TRBV29-1|-|TRBJ2-5
CSVGGVAQETQYF
TGCAGCGTTGGGGGAGTGGCCCAAGAGACCCAGTACTTC
>once|TRBV24-1|-|TRBJ2-3
CATSVGGTDTQYF
TGTGCCACCAGTGTGGGCGGAACAGATACGCAGTATTTT
>-|TRBV10-3|-|TRBJ2-7
CAIRGPFAGGTYEQYF
TGTGCCATCAGGGGGCCCTTTGCAGGGGGGACCTACGAGCAGTACTTC
>-|TRBV14|-|TRBJ2-6
CASSQGPLRANVLTF
TGTGCCAGCAGTCAGGGACCGCTTAGGGCCAACGTCCTGACTTTC
>-|TRBV6-1|-|TRBJ1-3
CASSVLPQGLGGNTIYF
TGTGCCAGCAGTGTCCTGCCGCAGGGACTAGGCGGAAACACCATATATTTT
>-|TRBV6-5|-|TRBJ1-5
CASRPGTERVQPQHF
TGTGCCAGCAGACCCGGGACGGAGCGGGTTCAGCCCCAGCATTTT
>few|TRBV10-1|TRBD1|TRBJ1-1
CASSARQGNTEAFF
TGCGCCAGCAGTGCCAGACAGGGGAACACTGAAGCTTTCTTT